The rows below give T cell receptor beta chains drawn from one sample of a study of T-cell memory formation after mild COVID-19. TCRdb ran MiXCR on the 5' RACE reads and lists one entry per CDR3 protein. The sample lists more than 150,000 distinct CDR3 sequences; around 20% were seen once. Material for sequencing was PBMCs or a T cell subset sorted from them (not recorded which). All receptors derive from a young man who had mild COVID-19 (a few samples of this study predate the infection). Cell type and time point are not known. Both conserved end residues are part of each CDR3. Each record gives: D gene, V gene, clone size, J gene, CDR3 DNA, CDR3 protein. The D gene is left open where the match is weak. Clone size appears in some rows only: once, few, many, or a class for an expanded clone.

D gene: TRBD1; V gene: TRBV12-3/TRBV12-4; clone size: few; J gene: TRBJ2-3; CDR3 DNA: TGTGCCAGCCAGGGGGCGAGGGGGTGGAGAGATACGCAGTATTTT; CDR3 protein: CASQGARGWRDTQYF
D gene: TRBD1; V gene: TRBV6-5; clone size: .; J gene: TRBJ1-2; CDR3 DNA: TGTGCCAGCAGTTGGGTACCCAGGGGGCAAGGCTACACCTTC; CDR3 protein: CASSWVPRGQGYTF
D gene: .; V gene: TRBV20-1; clone size: .; J gene: TRBJ1-2; CDR3 DNA: TGCAGTGCTAGATGGGCAGGGTTATATGGCTACACCTTC; CDR3 protein: CSARWAGLYGYTF
D gene: TRBD1; V gene: TRBV28; clone size: few; J gene: TRBJ1-3; CDR3 DNA: TGTGCCACCGGGACAGGCGGAAACACCATATATTTT; CDR3 protein: CATGTGGNTIYF
D gene: .; V gene: TRBV12-3/TRBV12-4; clone size: once; J gene: TRBJ2-4; CDR3 DNA: TGTGCCAGCAGTTTCGCTGCCAAAAACATTCAGTACTTC; CDR3 protein: CASSFAAKNIQYF
D gene: .; V gene: TRBV5-1; clone size: .; J gene: TRBJ1-1; CDR3 DNA: TGCGCCAGCAGCTCATGGAGCGGCAATTTATTAGCTTTCTTT; CDR3 protein: CASSSWSGNLLAFF
D gene: TRBD1; V gene: TRBV7-2; clone size: few; J gene: TRBJ2-7; CDR3 DNA: TGTGCCAGCAGCGACGGGACAGGCTCCTCCGAGCAGTACTTC; CDR3 protein: CASSDGTGSSEQYF
D gene: TRBD2; V gene: TRBV27; clone size: few; J gene: TRBJ2-1; CDR3 DNA: TGTGCCAGCAGCCGGACTAGCGGGGGGACCTACAATGAGCAGTTCTTC; CDR3 protein: CASSRTSGGTYNEQFF
D gene: .; V gene: TRBV6-5; clone size: .; J gene: TRBJ2-7; CDR3 DNA: TGTGCCAGCAGTTACGGGGGATCCTACGAGCAGTACTTC; CDR3 protein: CASSYGGSYEQYF
D gene: TRBD1; V gene: TRBV20-1; clone size: few; J gene: TRBJ1-5; CDR3 DNA: TGCAGTGCTAGGACAGGGGGAGATCAGCCCCAGCATTTT; CDR3 protein: CSARTGGDQPQHF
D gene: TRBD1; V gene: TRBV12-3/TRBV12-4; clone size: few; J gene: TRBJ1-1; CDR3 DNA: TGTGCCAGCAGCCCATACTCCGGGACAGGGTCTGCTTTCTTT; CDR3 protein: CASSPYSGTGSAFF
D gene: .; V gene: TRBV7-2; clone size: .; J gene: TRBJ1-2; CDR3 DNA: TGTGCCAGCAGCCTCGTCCCCCTAGGAGGCTACACCTTC; CDR3 protein: CASSLVPLGGYTF
D gene: .; V gene: TRBV2; clone size: .; J gene: TRBJ1-1; CDR3 DNA: TGTGCCAGCAGTGTTGGAGGGGCCCGAGGAACTGAAGCTTTCTTT; CDR3 protein: CASSVGGARGTEAFF
D gene: TRBD2; V gene: TRBV6-2/TRBV6-3; clone size: few; J gene: TRBJ2-3; CDR3 DNA: TGTGCCAGCAGGAGCGTAGCGGGGTCCGCCAAGGCAGATACGCAGTATTTT; CDR3 protein: CASRSVAGSAKADTQYF
D gene: .; V gene: TRBV20-1; clone size: few; J gene: TRBJ2-5; CDR3 DNA: TGCAGTGCTAGAGGAGGCGGTGCATCTAGCTATGTCACCCAGTACTTC; CDR3 protein: CSARGGGASSYVTQYF
D gene: .; V gene: TRBV13; clone size: few; J gene: TRBJ1-6; CDR3 DNA: TGTGCCAGCAGCCCTGCCGGGACGGTTAATTCACCCCTCCACTTT; CDR3 protein: CASSPAGTVNSPLHF
D gene: TRBD2; V gene: TRBV20-1; clone size: .; J gene: TRBJ2-1; CDR3 DNA: TGCAGTGCTAGAAGCCCCCGGGCGGGGGGGCAGAATGGTGAGCAGTTCTTC; CDR3 protein: CSARSPRAGGQNGEQFF
D gene: .; V gene: TRBV5-1; clone size: few; J gene: TRBJ1-1; CDR3 DNA: TGCGCCAGCAGCTCCGGGGCGGGAAACACTGAAGCTTTCTTT; CDR3 protein: CASSSGAGNTEAFF
D gene: .; V gene: TRBV12-3/TRBV12-4; clone size: few; J gene: TRBJ1-1; CDR3 DNA: TGTGCCAGCGGATCCAATTTTGGCACTGAAGCTTTCTTT; CDR3 protein: CASGSNFGTEAFF
D gene: TRBD1; V gene: TRBV27; clone size: .; J gene: TRBJ2-2; CDR3 DNA: TGTGCCAGCAGCCGGGACAGGGGCGTCACCGGGGAGCTGTTTTTT; CDR3 protein: CASSRDRGVTGELFF
D gene: TRBD2; V gene: TRBV7-2; clone size: few; J gene: TRBJ2-3; CDR3 DNA: TGTGCCAGCATTCTCGGGGGGGGCCTAGATACGCAGTATTTT; CDR3 protein: CASILGGGLDTQYF
D gene: .; V gene: TRBV7-9; clone size: .; J gene: TRBJ2-2; CDR3 DNA: TGTGCCAGCAGCTTACTCGACTACACCGGGGAGCTGTTTTTT; CDR3 protein: CASSLLDYTGELFF
D gene: .; V gene: TRBV20-1; clone size: .; J gene: TRBJ2-1; CDR3 DNA: TGCAGTGCTATTACAGGGAACAATGAGCAGTTCTTC; CDR3 protein: CSAITGNNEQFF
D gene: .; V gene: TRBV18; clone size: .; J gene: TRBJ2-5; CDR3 DNA: TGTGCCAGCTCACCGTACGGGGAGACCCAGTACTTC; CDR3 protein: CASSPYGETQYF
D gene: TRBD1; V gene: TRBV20-1; clone size: few; J gene: TRBJ1-4; CDR3 DNA: TGCAGTGCTAGAGATCAATGGCAGGGGGCTAAGGAAAAACTGTTTTTT; CDR3 protein: CSARDQWQGAKEKLFF
D gene: TRBD1; V gene: TRBV4-1; clone size: few; J gene: TRBJ1-2; CDR3 DNA: TGCGCCAGCAGCCAAGGGGACAGGGTGGGCGGCTACACCTTC; CDR3 protein: CASSQGDRVGGYTF
D gene: .; V gene: TRBV5-1; clone size: .; J gene: TRBJ1-1; CDR3 DNA: TGCGCCAGCAGCTTGGACGGATGGAACACTGAAGCTTTCTTT; CDR3 protein: CASSLDGWNTEAFF
D gene: .; V gene: TRBV18; clone size: few; J gene: TRBJ1-5; CDR3 DNA: TGTGCCAGCTCACTTTCGGGGGGCAATCAGCCCCAGCATTTT; CDR3 protein: CASSLSGGNQPQHF
D gene: .; V gene: TRBV11-2; clone size: few; J gene: TRBJ1-2; CDR3 DNA: TGTGCCAGCAGCTTAGATCGGGGGAGCTATGGCTACACCTTC; CDR3 protein: CASSLDRGSYGYTF
D gene: .; V gene: TRBV2; clone size: few; J gene: TRBJ1-5; CDR3 DNA: TGTGCCAGCAGTGTGGAGGGTCCCCAGCATTTT; CDR3 protein: CASSVEGPQHF
D gene: TRBD1; V gene: TRBV10-2; clone size: .; J gene: TRBJ2-7; CDR3 DNA: TGCGCCAGCGGATGGACAGGGTTGAACGAGCAGTACTTC; CDR3 protein: CASGWTGLNEQYF
D gene: .; V gene: TRBV2; clone size: .; J gene: TRBJ1-2; CDR3 DNA: TGTGCAAGCAGTGAGTTCCGGGACATGTATGGCTACACCTTC; CDR3 protein: CASSEFRDMYGYTF
D gene: TRBD1; V gene: TRBV5-1; clone size: few; J gene: TRBJ2-1; CDR3 DNA: TGCGCCACCGAACCTGGGGACAGGTCCTACAATGAGCAGTTCTTC; CDR3 protein: CATEPGDRSYNEQFF
D gene: .; V gene: TRBV5-5; clone size: .; J gene: TRBJ1-1; CDR3 DNA: TGTGCCAGCAGCTTCGGGTGGACGAACACTGAAGCTTTCTTT; CDR3 protein: CASSFGWTNTEAFF
D gene: .; V gene: TRBV2; clone size: many; J gene: TRBJ2-2; CDR3 DNA: TGTGCCAGCAGTCTTGATTACACCGGGGAGCTGTTTTTT; CDR3 protein: CASSLDYTGELFF
D gene: .; V gene: TRBV18; clone size: .; J gene: TRBJ1-1; CDR3 DNA: TGTGCCAGCTCATCAGGGAACACTGAAGCTTTCTTT; CDR3 protein: CASSSGNTEAFF
D gene: .; V gene: TRBV10-3; clone size: few; J gene: TRBJ1-3; CDR3 DNA: TGTGCCATCAGGGCGGTGGGAAACGGAAACACCATATATTTT; CDR3 protein: CAIRAVGNGNTIYF
D gene: .; V gene: TRBV28; clone size: many; J gene: TRBJ1-2; CDR3 DNA: TGTGCCAGCAGTTTCTTCGACCGCGGGGTCGGCTACACCTTC; CDR3 protein: CASSFFDRGVGYTF
D gene: .; V gene: TRBV29-1; clone size: few; J gene: TRBJ2-1; CDR3 DNA: TGCAGCGTTGCGGGGGTTAGCTCCTACAATGAGCAGTTCTTC; CDR3 protein: CSVAGVSSYNEQFF
D gene: .; V gene: TRBV7-2; clone size: many; J gene: TRBJ2-1; CDR3 DNA: TGTGCCAGCAGCGCCCGGGCGCAGGGCCTATCAAATGAGCAGTTCTTC; CDR3 protein: CASSARAQGLSNEQFF
D gene: .; V gene: TRBV6-1; clone size: few; J gene: TRBJ1-1; CDR3 DNA: TGTGCCAGCAGTGCACAGCTGAACACTGAAGCTTTCTTT; CDR3 protein: CASSAQLNTEAFF
D gene: TRBD2; V gene: TRBV7-2; clone size: .; J gene: TRBJ2-1; CDR3 DNA: TGTGCCAGCAGCTTAGCTGGCCTAGCGGGGGAGGGTGAGCAGTTCTTC; CDR3 protein: CASSLAGLAGEGEQFF
D gene: TRBD1; V gene: TRBV6-4; clone size: .; J gene: TRBJ2-1; CDR3 DNA: TGTGCCAGCAGTGACCGGGACAGGGCTAATGAGCAGTTCTTC; CDR3 protein: CASSDRDRANEQFF
D gene: .; V gene: TRBV24-1; clone size: few; J gene: TRBJ2-6; CDR3 DNA: TGTGCCACCAGTGATTTGCAGTCTGGGGCCAACGTCCTGACTTTC; CDR3 protein: CATSDLQSGANVLTF
D gene: .; V gene: TRBV11-2; clone size: .; J gene: TRBJ2-2; CDR3 DNA: TGTGCCAGCAGCTTTGTCCAGTACACCGGGGAGCTGTTTTTT; CDR3 protein: CASSFVQYTGELFF
D gene: .; V gene: TRBV21-1; clone size: .; J gene: TRBJ2-5; CDR3 DNA: TGTGCCAGCAGCAAAGGAGGGCGGAAGACCCAGTACTTC; CDR3 protein: CASSKGGRKTQYF
D gene: TRBD2; V gene: TRBV7-3; clone size: once; J gene: TRBJ2-5; CDR3 DNA: TGTGCCAGCAGCGAAGGGACTAGCGGGGGGGACCGTGAGACCCAGTACTTC; CDR3 protein: CASSEGTSGGDRETQYF
D gene: .; V gene: TRBV3-1; clone size: few; J gene: TRBJ1-1; CDR3 DNA: TGTGCCAGCAGAAGGGAAGGCGGCACTGAAGCTTTCTTT; CDR3 protein: CASRREGGTEAFF
D gene: .; V gene: TRBV4-2; clone size: few; J gene: TRBJ2-1; CDR3 DNA: TGTGCCAGCACCACTCCAGGGGCGGGGGTGGATGAGCAGTTCTTC; CDR3 protein: CASTTPGAGVDEQFF
D gene: .; V gene: TRBV27; clone size: few; J gene: TRBJ1-2; CDR3 DNA: TGTGCCAGCAGTTTACTTGGGGGCCCCTATGGCTACACCTTC; CDR3 protein: CASSLLGGPYGYTF
D gene: TRBD2; V gene: TRBV5-1; clone size: .; J gene: TRBJ2-5; CDR3 DNA: TGCGCCAGCAGCTTGGCGTTAGCGGGGCGGGAAGAGACCCAGTACTTC; CDR3 protein: CASSLALAGREETQYF
D gene: .; V gene: TRBV7-2; clone size: few; J gene: TRBJ2-1; CDR3 DNA: TGTGCCAGCAGCTTAGTTGAAGGAAATGAGCAGTTCTTC; CDR3 protein: CASSLVEGNEQFF
D gene: TRBD2; V gene: TRBV20-1; clone size: few; J gene: TRBJ2-3; CDR3 DNA: TGCAGTGCCACTAGCGGGGGGTTCCCAGATACGCAGTATTTT; CDR3 protein: CSATSGGFPDTQYF
D gene: .; V gene: TRBV7-8; clone size: .; J gene: TRBJ2-3; CDR3 DNA: TGTGCCAGCAGCTCTCAGAGCCTGTCGTCAGATACGCAGTATTTT; CDR3 protein: CASSSQSLSSDTQYF
D gene: TRBD1; V gene: TRBV10-2; clone size: few; J gene: TRBJ1-5; CDR3 DNA: TGCGCCAGCAGTGACCAGGGGGCGACGGGACAGCCCCAGCATTTT; CDR3 protein: CASSDQGATGQPQHF